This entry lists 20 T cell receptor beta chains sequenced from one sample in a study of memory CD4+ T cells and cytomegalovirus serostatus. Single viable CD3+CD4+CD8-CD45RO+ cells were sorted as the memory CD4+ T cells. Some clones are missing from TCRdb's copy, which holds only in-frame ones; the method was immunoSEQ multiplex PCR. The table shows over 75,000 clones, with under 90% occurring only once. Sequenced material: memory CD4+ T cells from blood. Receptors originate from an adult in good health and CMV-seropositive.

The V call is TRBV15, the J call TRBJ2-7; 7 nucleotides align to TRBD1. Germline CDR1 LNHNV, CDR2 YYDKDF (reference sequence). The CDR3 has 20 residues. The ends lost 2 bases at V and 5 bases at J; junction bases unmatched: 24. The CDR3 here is CATSRSRQGQGWNRLHEQYF. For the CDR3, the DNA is TGTGCCACCAGCAGAAGCAGACAGGGCCAGGGGTGGAACCGACTACACGAGCAGTACTTC. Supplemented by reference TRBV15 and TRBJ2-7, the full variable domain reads DAMVIQNPRYQVTQFGKPVTLSCSQTLNHNVMYWYQQKSSQAPKLLFHYYDKDFNNEADTPDNFQSRRPNTSFCFLDIRSPGLGDTAMYLCATSRSRQGQGWNRLHEQYFGPGTRLTVT.

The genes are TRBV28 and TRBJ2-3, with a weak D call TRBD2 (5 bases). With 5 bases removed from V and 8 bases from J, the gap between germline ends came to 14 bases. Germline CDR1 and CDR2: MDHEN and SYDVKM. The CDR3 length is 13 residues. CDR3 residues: CASSPILVRTQYF. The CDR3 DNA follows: TGTGCCAGCAGTCCGATACTAGTGCGTACGCAGTATTTT.

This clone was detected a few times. In DNA form, the CDR3 reads TGTGCCAGCTCACCGGGTTGGACTAGCGTGAATGAGCAGTTCTTC. Protein sequence: CASSPGWTSVNEQFF. This rearrangement joins TRBV6-1 to TRBJ2-1; 9 nucleotides line up with TRBD2. CDR1 and CDR2 (germline): MNHNS, SASEGT. The V segment lost 8 bases and the J segment 7 bases; nucleotides outside the gene matches: 12. The CDR3 is 15 residues long.

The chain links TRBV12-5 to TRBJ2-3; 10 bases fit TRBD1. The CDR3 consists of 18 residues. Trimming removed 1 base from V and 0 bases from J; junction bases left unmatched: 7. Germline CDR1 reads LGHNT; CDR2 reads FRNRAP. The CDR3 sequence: CASGLEIPGQGSTDTQYF. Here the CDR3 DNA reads TGTGCTAGTGGTTTGGAAATCCCGGGACAGGGGAGCACAGATACGCAGTATTTT.

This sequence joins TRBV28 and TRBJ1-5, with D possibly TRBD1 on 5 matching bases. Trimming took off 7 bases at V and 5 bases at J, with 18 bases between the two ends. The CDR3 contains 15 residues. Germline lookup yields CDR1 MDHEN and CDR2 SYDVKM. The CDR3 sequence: CASTMGGRVDQPQHF. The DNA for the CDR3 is TGTGCCAGCACCATGGGAGGCAGGGTGGATCAGCCCCAGCATTTT.

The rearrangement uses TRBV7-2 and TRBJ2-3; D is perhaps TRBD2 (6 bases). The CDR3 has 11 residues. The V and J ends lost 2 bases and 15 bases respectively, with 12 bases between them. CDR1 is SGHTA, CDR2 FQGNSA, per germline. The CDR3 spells CASSLSGRAYF. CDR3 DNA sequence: TGTGCCAGCAGCTTAAGCGGGCGGGCCTATTTT.

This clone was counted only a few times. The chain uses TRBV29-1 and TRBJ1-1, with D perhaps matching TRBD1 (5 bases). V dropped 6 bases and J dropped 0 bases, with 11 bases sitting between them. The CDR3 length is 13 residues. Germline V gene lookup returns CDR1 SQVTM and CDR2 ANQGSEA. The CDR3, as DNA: TGCAGCGTCGCCGGGACGGTGAACACTGAAGCTTTCTTT. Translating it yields CSVAGTVNTEAFF.

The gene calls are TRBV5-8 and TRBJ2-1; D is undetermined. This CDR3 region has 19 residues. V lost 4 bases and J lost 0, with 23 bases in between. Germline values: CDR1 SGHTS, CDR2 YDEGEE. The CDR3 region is CASSVGFLRLPSSYNEQFF. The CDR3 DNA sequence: TGTGCCAGCAGCGTCGGGTTTCTCCGACTCCCGAGCTCCTACAATGAGCAGTTCTTC.

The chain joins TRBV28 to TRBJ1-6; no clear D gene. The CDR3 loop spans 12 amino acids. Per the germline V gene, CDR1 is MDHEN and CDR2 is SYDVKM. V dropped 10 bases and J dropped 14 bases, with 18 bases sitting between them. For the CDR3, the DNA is TGTGCCACCTTGACCCAGAGTTTGGCCCTCCACTTT. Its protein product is CATLTQSLALHF.

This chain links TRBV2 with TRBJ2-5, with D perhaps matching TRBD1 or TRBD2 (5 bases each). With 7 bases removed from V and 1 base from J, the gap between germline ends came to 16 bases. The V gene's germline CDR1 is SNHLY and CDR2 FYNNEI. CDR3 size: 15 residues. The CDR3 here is CASTRNRDAQETQYF. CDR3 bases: TGTGCCAGCACCAGAAACCGGGACGCCCAAGAGACCCAGTACTTC.

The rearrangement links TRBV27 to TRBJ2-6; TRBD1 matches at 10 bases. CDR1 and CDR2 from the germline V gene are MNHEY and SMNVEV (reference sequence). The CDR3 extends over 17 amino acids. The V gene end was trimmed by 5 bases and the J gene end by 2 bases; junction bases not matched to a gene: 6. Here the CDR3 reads CASSPGTGEAGANVLTF. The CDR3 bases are TGTGCCAGCAGTCCCGGGACAGGGGAAGCTGGGGCCAACGTCCTGACTTTC.

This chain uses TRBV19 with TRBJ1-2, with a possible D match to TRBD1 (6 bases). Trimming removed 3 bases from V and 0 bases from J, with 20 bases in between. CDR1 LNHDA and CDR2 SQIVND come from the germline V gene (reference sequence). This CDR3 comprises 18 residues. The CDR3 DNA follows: TGTGCCAGTAGTATCCCGAGGGTACTCCGGGACACTAACTATGGCTACACCTTC. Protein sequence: CASSIPRVLRDTNYGYTF.

The CDR3 DNA is TGTGCCAGTAGTACCTTCGGGACAGAAAATCAGCCCCAGCATTTT. Translating gives CASSTFGTENQPQHF. This chain joins TRBV19 and TRBJ1-5, with 7 positions matching TRBD1. V shed 4 bases, J shed 4 bases, and the junction held 7 bases outside the gene matches. The germline gives CDR1 LNHDA, CDR2 SQIVND (reference sequence). The CDR3 loop spans 15 amino acids. The full variable domain, completed using reference TRBV19 and TRBJ1-5, is DGGITQSPKYLFRKEGQNVTLSCEQNLNHDAMYWYRQDPGQGLRLIYYSQIVNDFQKGDIAEGYSVSREKKESFPLTVTSAQKNPTAFYLCASSTFGTENQPQHFGDGTRLSIL.

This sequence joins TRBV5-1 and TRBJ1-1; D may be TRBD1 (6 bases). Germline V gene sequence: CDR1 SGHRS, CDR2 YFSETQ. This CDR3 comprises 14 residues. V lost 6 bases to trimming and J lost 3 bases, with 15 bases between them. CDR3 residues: CASTATGPDTEAFF. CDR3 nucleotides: TGCGCCAGCACCGCCACAGGGCCGGACACTGAAGCTTTCTTT. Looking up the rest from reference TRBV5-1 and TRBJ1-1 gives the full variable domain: KAGVTQTPRYLIKTRGQQVTLSCSPISGHRSVSWYQQTPGQGLQFLFEYFSETQRNKGNFPGRFSGRQFSNSRSEMNVSTLELGDSALYLCASTATGPDTEAFFGQGTRLTVV.

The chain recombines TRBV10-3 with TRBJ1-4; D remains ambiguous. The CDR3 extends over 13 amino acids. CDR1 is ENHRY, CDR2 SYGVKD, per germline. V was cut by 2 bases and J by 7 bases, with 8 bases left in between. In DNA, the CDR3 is TGTGCCATCAGTGAGGGACGGTCTGAAAAACTGTTTTTT. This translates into CAISEGRSEKLFF.

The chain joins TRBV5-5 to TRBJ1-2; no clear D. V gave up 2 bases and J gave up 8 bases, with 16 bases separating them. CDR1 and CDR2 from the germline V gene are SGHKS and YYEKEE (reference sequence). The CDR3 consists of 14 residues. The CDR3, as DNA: TGTGCCAGCAGCTTAGGGCCTTATGCTGGGGGCTACACCTTC. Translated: CASSLGPYAGGYTF.

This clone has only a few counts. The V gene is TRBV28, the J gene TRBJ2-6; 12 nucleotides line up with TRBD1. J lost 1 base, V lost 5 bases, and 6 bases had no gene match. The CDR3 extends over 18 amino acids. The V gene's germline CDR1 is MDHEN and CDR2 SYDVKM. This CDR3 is CASSHLGQGASGANVLTF. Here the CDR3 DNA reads TGTGCCAGCAGTCACCTGGGACAGGGGGCTTCTGGGGCCAACGTCCTGACTTTC.

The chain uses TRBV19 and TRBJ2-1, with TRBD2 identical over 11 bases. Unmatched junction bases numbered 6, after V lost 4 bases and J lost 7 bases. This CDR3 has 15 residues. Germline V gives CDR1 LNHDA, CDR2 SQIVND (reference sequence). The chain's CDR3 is CASSRKGLAVNEQFF. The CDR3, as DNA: TGTGCCAGTAGTAGAAAGGGACTAGCGGTGAATGAGCAGTTCTTC.

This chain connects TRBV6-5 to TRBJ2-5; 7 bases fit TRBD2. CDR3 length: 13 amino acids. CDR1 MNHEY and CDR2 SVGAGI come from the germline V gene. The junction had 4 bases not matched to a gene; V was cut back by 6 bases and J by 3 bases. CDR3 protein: CASSWTREETQYF. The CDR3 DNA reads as TGTGCCAGCAGCTGGACTAGGGAAGAGACCCAGTACTTC.

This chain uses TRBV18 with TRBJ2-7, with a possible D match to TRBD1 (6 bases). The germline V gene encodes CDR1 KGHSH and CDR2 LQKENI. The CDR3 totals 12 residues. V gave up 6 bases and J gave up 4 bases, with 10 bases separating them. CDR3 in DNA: TGTGCCAGCTCTCCGGACAGATACGAGCAGTACTTC. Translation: CASSPDRYEQYF.